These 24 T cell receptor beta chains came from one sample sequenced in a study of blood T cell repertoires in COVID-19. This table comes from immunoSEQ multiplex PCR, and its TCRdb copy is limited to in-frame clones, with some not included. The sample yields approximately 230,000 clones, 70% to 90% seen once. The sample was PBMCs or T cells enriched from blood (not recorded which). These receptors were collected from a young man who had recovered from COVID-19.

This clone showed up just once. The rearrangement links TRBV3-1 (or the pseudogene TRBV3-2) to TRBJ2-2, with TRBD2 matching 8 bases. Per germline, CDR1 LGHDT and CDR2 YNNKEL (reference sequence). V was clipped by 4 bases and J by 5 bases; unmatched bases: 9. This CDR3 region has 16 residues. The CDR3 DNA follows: TGTGCCAGCAGCCTCCGGACGGGAGGGCCTACCGGGGAGCTGTTTTTT. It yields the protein CASSLRTGGPTGELFF.

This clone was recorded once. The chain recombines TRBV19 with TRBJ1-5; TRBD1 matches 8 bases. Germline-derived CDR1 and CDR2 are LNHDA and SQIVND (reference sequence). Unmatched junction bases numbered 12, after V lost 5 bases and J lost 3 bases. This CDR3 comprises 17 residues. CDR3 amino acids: CASSGTGVRRANQPQHF. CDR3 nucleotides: TGTGCCAGTAGTGGGACAGGCGTGAGGAGGGCCAATCAGCCCCAGCATTTT. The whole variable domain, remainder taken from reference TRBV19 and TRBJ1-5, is DGGITQSPKYLFRKEGQNVTLSCEQNLNHDAMYWYRQDPGQGLRLIYYSQIVNDFQKGDIAEGYSVSREKKESFPLTVTSAQKNPTAFYLCASSGTGVRRANQPQHFGDGTRLSIL.

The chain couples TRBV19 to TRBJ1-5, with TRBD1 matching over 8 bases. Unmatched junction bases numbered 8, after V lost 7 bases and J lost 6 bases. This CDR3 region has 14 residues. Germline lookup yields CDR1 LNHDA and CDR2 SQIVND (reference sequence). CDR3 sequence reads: CASTQGARGQPQHF. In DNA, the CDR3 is TGTGCCAGTACCCAGGGGGCTCGGGGTCAGCCCCAGCATTTT.

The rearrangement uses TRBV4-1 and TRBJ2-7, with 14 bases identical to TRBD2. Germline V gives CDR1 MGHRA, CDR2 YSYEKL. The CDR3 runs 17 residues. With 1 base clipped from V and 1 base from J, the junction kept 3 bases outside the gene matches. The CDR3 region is CASSQGTSGRNSYEQYF. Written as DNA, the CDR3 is TGCGCCAGCAGCCAAGGGACTAGCGGGAGGAATTCCTACGAGCAGTACTTC.

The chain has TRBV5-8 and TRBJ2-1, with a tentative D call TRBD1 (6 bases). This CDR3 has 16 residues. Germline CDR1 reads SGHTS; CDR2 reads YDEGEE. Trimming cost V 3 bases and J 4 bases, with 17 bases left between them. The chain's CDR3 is CASSYTTGHRYNEQFF. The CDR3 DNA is TGTGCCAGCAGCTATACCACAGGGCACCGATACAATGAGCAGTTCTTC. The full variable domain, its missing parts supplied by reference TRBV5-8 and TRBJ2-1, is EAGVTQSPTHLIKTRGQQATLRCSPISGHTSVYWYQQALGLGLQFLLWYDEGEERNRGNFPPRFSGRQFPNYSSELNVNALELEDSALYLCASSYTTGHRYNEQFFGPGTRLTVL.

CDR3 sequence reads: CAWSLQGADGSPLHF. The CDR3 coding sequence is TGTGCCTGGAGCCTACAGGGGGCGGATGGTTCACCCCTCCACTTT. The chain joins TRBV30 to TRBJ1-6; 9 nucleotides line up with TRBD1. CDR3 length: 15 amino acids. Germline CDR1 is GTSNPN and CDR2 is SVGIG (reference sequence). V was clipped by 3 bases and J by 9 bases; unmatched bases: 9.

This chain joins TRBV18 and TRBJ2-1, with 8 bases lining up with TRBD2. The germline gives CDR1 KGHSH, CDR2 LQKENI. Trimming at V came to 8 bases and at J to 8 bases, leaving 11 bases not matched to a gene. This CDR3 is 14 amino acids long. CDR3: CASLAGTRSDEQFF. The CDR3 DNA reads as TGTGCCAGCCTCGCCGGGACTAGGTCCGATGAGCAGTTCTTC.

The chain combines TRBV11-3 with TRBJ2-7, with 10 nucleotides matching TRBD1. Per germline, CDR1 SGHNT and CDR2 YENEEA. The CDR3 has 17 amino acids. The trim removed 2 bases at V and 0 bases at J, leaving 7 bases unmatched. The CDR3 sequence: CASSLPRGQGSSYEQYF. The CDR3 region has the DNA TGTGCCAGCAGCTTACCACGGGGACAGGGGAGCTCCTACGAGCAGTACTTC.

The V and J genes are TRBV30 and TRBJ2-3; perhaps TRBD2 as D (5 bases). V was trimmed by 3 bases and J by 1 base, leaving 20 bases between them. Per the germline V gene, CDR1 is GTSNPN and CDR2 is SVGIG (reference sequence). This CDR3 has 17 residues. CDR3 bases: TGTGCCTGGAGGGTCAGACCAGAGGGATGGGGCACAGATACGCAGTATTTT. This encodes CAWRVRPEGWGTDTQYF.

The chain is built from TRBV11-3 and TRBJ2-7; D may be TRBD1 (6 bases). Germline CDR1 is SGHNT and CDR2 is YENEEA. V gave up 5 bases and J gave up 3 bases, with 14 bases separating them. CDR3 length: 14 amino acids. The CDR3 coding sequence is TGTGCCAGCAGCCCAGGGGCCAGTTACTACGAGCAGTACTTC. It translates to CASSPGASYYEQYF.

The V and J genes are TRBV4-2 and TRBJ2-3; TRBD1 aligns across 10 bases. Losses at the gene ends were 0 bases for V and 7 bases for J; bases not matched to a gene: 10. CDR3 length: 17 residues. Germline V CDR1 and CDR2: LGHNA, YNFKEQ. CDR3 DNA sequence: TGTGCCAGCAGCCAAGAAGTATTCGGGACAGGGGCCAATACGCAGTATTTT. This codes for CASSQEVFGTGANTQYF.

The CDR3 loop is CASSQSQGTGANYGYTF. DNA for the CDR3: TGCGCCAGCAGTCAATCACAAGGGACAGGAGCTAACTATGGCTACACCTTC. The chain carries TRBV23-1 and TRBJ1-2; TRBD1 matches at 8 bases. TRBV23-1 is annotated as an ORF whose role is uncertain. The CDR3 has 17 residues. V gave up 0 bases and J gave up 0 bases; unmatched junction bases: 6.

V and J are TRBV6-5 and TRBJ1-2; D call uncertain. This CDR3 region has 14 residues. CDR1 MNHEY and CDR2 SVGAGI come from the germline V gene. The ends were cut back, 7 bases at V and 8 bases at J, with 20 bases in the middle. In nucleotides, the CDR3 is TGTGCCAGCACGTTGGGAGCGAACGGTAGAGGCTACACCTTC. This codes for CASTLGANGRGYTF.

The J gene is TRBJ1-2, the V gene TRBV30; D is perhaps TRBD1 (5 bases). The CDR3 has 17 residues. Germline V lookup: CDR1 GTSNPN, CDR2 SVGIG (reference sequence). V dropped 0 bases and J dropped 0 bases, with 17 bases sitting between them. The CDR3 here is CAWSVFPGRASNYGYTF. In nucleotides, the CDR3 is TGTGCCTGGAGTGTATTCCCGGGCAGGGCCTCTAACTATGGCTACACCTTC.

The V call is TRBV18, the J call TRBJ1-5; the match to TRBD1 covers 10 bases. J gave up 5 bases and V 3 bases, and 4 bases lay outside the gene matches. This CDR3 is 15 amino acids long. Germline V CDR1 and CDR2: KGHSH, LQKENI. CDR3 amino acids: CASSPGQGGHQPQHF. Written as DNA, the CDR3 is TGTGCCAGCTCACCCGGACAGGGGGGACATCAGCCCCAGCATTTT.

CDR3 DNA: TGTGCCAGCAGCTTGGGGGCAGGGGCAGGAAACACCATATATTTT. Encoded protein: CASSLGAGAGNTIYF. The rearrangement uses TRBV5-5 and TRBJ1-3; D is perhaps TRBD1 (6 bases). Trimming took off 0 bases at V and 4 bases at J, with 11 bases between the two ends. This CDR3 region has 15 residues. CDR1 SGHKS and CDR2 YYEKEE come from the germline V gene (reference sequence).

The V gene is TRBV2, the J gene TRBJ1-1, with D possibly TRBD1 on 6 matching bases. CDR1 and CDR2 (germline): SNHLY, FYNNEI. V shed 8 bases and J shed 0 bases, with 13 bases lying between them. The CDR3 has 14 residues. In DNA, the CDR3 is TGTGCCAGCTTAAACAGGGCTATGAACACTGAAGCTTTCTTT. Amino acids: CASLNRAMNTEAFF.

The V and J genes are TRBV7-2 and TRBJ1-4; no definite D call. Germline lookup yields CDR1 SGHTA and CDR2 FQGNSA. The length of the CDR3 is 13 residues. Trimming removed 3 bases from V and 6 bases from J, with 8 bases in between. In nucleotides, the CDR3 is TGTGCCAGCAGCTTGGCCCATTATGAAAAACTGTTTTTT. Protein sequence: CASSLAHYEKLFF.

The CDR3 is CASGQIYNSPLHF. The DNA of the CDR3 is TGTGCCTCGGGACAAATCTATAATTCACCCCTCCACTTT. V gene TRBV19 combines with J gene TRBJ1-6; D is possibly TRBD1 (6 bases). The ends were cut back, 11 bases at V and 3 bases at J, with 11 bases in the middle. The CDR3 has 13 amino acids. Germline values: CDR1 LNHDA, CDR2 SQIVND (reference sequence).

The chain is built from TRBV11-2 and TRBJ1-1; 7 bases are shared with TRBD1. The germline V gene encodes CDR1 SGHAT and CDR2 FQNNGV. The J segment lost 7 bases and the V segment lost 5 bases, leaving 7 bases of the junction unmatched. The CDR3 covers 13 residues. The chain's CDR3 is CASSHGTVNEAFF. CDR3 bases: TGTGCCAGCAGCCATGGGACAGTCAATGAAGCTTTCTTT.

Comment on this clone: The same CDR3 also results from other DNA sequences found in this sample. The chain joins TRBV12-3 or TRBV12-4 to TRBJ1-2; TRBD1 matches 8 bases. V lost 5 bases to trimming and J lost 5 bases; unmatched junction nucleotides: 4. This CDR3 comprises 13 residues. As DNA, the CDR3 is TGTGCCAGCAGTACAGGGGGAGGATATGGCTACACCTTC. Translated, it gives CASSTGGGYGYTF.

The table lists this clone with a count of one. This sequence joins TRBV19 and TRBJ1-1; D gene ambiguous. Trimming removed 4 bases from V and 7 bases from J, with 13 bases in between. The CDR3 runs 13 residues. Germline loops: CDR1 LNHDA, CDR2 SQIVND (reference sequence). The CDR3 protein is CASSNGPRVEAFF. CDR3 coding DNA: TGTGCCAGTAGTAACGGCCCGCGGGTTGAAGCTTTCTTT.

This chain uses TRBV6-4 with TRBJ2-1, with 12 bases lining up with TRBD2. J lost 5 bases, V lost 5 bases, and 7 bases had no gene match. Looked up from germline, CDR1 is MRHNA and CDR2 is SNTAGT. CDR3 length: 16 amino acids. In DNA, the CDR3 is TGTGCCAGCAGTTTAGCTAGCGGGAGGGGAAACAATGAGCAGTTCTTC. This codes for CASSLASGRGNNEQFF.

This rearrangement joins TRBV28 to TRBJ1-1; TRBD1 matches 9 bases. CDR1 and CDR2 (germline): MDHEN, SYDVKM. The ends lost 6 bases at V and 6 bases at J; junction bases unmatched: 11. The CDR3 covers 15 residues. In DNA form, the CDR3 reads TGTGCCAGCAGGAAAACTACAGGGGGCGACGCTGAAGCTTTCTTT. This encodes CASRKTTGGDAEAFF.